Following are 16 T cell receptor beta chains from one sample sequenced in a study of cytomegalovirus exposure and HLA in healthy donors. It was with 60 Vbeta and 13 Jbeta primers that the PCR ran. Using immunoSEQ multiplex PCR, the repertoire was profiled, and TCRdb retains in-frame clones only, with some absent. This table has about 210,000 clones, about 75% appearing once. Sequences were obtained from PBMCs. The receptors derive from a male donor in good health and CMV-seronegative.

The V and J genes are TRBV27 and TRBJ1-1, with 7 positions matching TRBD1. CDR1 MNHEY and CDR2 SMNVEV come from the germline V gene (reference sequence). CDR3 length: 16 residues. The junction had 9 bases not matched to a gene; V was cut back by 5 bases and J by 0 bases. The CDR3 coding sequence is TGTGCCAGCAGTCCCACCAGGGGACAGATGAACACTGAAGCTTTCTTT. This sequence encodes CASSPTRGQMNTEAFF.

This clone was counted once. The chain employs TRBV29-1 and TRBJ2-1, with 7 bases lining up with TRBD1. Germline CDR1 is SQVTM and CDR2 is ANQGSEA. The V and J ends lost 6 bases and 2 bases, in that order; junction bases with no gene match: 7. This CDR3 region has 14 residues. Here the CDR3 DNA reads TGCAGCGTCTCCGGGACAGATCCCTACAATGAGCAGTTCTTC. This gives the protein CSVSGTDPYNEQFF.

The chain links TRBV27 to TRBJ2-1; the match to TRBD2 covers 7 bases. The CDR3 loop spans 15 amino acids. From germline, CDR1 is MNHEY and CDR2 SMNVEV (reference sequence). J was trimmed by 4 bases and V by 2 bases; bases with no gene match: 5. DNA for the CDR3: TGTGCCAGCAGTTTAGCCGAGCGGGGATACAATGAGCAGTTCTTC. This translates into CASSLAERGYNEQFF.

V and J are TRBV7-8 and TRBJ2-7, with TRBD1 as a possible D gene (6 bases). The CDR3 has 15 residues. The V and J ends lost 0 bases and 2 bases respectively, with 11 bases between them. Germline V CDR1 and CDR2: SGHVS, FQNEAQ. The CDR3 region has the DNA TGTGCCAGCAGCTTAGCAGGCAGGGGAGCCTACGAGCAGTACTTC. It specifies CASSLAGRGAYEQYF.

This clone was seen a few times. This CDR3 is CASSIPLAGQQETQYF. The CDR3 nucleotides read TGTGCCAGTAGTATCCCCCTGGCAGGGCAACAAGAGACCCAGTACTTC. The chain uses TRBV19 and TRBJ2-5, with TRBD1 as a possible D gene (5 bases). The V and J ends lost 3 bases and 2 bases respectively, with 16 bases between them. Looked up from germline, CDR1 is LNHDA and CDR2 is SQIVND (reference sequence). The CDR3 spans 16 residues.

In its sample, this clone was seen once. The V gene is TRBV20-1, the J gene TRBJ1-6; D gene uncertain. This CDR3 is 11 amino acids long. Germline lookup yields CDR1 DFQATT and CDR2 SNEGSKA (reference sequence). V was pared by 5 bases and J by 13 bases, with 12 bases between. CDR3 nucleotides: TGCAGTGCTTTTGAGGGATCGCCCCTCCACTTT. Encoded protein: CSAFEGSPLHF.

The CDR3, as DNA: TGTGCCAGCAGTGTTACTAGCGGGAGTTCCCCCATTCAGTACTTC. Encoded protein: CASSVTSGSSPIQYF. The chain recombines TRBV14 with TRBJ2-4, with TRBD2 matching 11 bases. J was trimmed by 9 bases and V by 6 bases; bases with no gene match: 10. The CDR3 length is 15 residues. Germline CDR1 and CDR2: SGHDN and FVKESK.

The chain links TRBV6-5 to TRBJ2-1; 7 bases line up with TRBD1. The CDR3 loop spans 14 amino acids. Germline assignment: CDR1 MNHEY and CDR2 SVGAGI. The V and J ends lost 4 bases and 5 bases, in that order; junction bases with no gene match: 5. This chain's CDR3 is CASSSGTANNEQFF. The CDR3 coding sequence is TGTGCCAGCAGTTCGGGGACAGCCAACAATGAGCAGTTCTTC.

The chain recombines TRBV7-8 with TRBJ1-5; the match to TRBD1 covers 7 bases. The CDR3 covers 14 residues. The V gene end was trimmed by 5 bases and the J gene end by 3 bases; junction bases not matched to a gene: 4. The germline V gene has CDR1 SGHVS and CDR2 FQNEAQ. In nucleotides, the CDR3 is TGTGCCAGCAGCCTGGGACAGAACAATCAGCCCCAGCATTTT. Its protein product is CASSLGQNNQPQHF.

The chain uses TRBV11-1 and TRBJ2-2, with 12 positions matching TRBD2. Germline CDR1 and CDR2: SGHAT and FQDESV (reference sequence). J lost 7 bases, V lost 2 bases, and 5 bases had no gene match. The CDR3 is made up of 16 amino acids. The CDR3 coding sequence is TGTGCCAGCAGCTTACGACTAGCGGGAGTAAGCGGGGAGCTGTTTTTT. It is translated as CASSLRLAGVSGELFF.

The chain employs TRBV11-2 and TRBJ2-2; 8 nucleotides match TRBD2. The V gene's germline CDR1 is SGHAT and CDR2 FQNNGV. Trimming took 8 bases from V and 7 from J; bases not matched to a gene: 9. CDR3 length equals 14 residues. The CDR3 bases are TGTGCCAGCGCCCCCGCGGGGGGACGCGGGGAGCTGTTTTTT. Translating it yields CASAPAGGRGELFF.

The rearrangement links TRBV28 to TRBJ1-3, with D perhaps TRBD1 (5 bases). The V and J ends lost 2 bases and 0 bases respectively, with 5 bases between them. The CDR3 runs 14 residues. CDR1 is MDHEN and CDR2 is SYDVKM in the germline V gene. This chain's CDR3 is CASSLRGSGNTIYF. The CDR3 coding sequence is TGTGCCAGCAGTTTAAGGGGCTCTGGAAACACCATATATTTT.

This chain uses TRBV29-1 with TRBJ2-1, with 9 bases that match TRBD2. The V segment lost 6 bases and the J segment 6 bases; nucleotides outside the gene matches: 21. The CDR3 spans 18 residues. Germline V gene lookup returns CDR1 SQVTM and CDR2 ANQGSEA. CDR3 protein: CSVGRNHPASGTFNEQFF. The CDR3, as DNA: TGCAGCGTGGGACGGAATCACCCGGCTAGCGGGACTTTCAATGAGCAGTTCTTC.

With regard to this clone: Additional DNA sequences in this sample encode the identical CDR3. The CDR3 region has the DNA TGTGCCAGCAGACCGGGACTAGCGGTTTACGAGCAGTACTTC. Encoded protein: CASRPGLAVYEQYF. The V and J genes are TRBV27 and TRBJ2-7; 11 nucleotides align to TRBD2. The trim removed 6 bases at V and 4 bases at J, leaving 5 bases unmatched. Looked up from germline, CDR1 is MNHEY and CDR2 is SMNVEV (reference sequence). The CDR3 is 14 amino acids.

V usage is TRBV15 and J usage is TRBJ2-2, with D unclear. Germline V gene sequence: CDR1 LNHNV, CDR2 YYDKDF (reference sequence). This CDR3 comprises 14 residues. V was clipped by 0 bases and J by 5 bases, with 7 bases between them. CDR3 sequence: CATSRERETGELFF. For the CDR3, the DNA is TGTGCCACCAGCAGAGAAAGAGAAACCGGGGAGCTGTTTTTT. The whole variable domain, filled in from reference TRBV15 and TRBJ2-2, reads DAMVIQNPRYQVTQFGKPVTLSCSQTLNHNVMYWYQQKSSQAPKLLFHYYDKDFNNEADTPDNFQSRRPNTSFCFLDIRSPGLGDTAMYLCATSRERETGELFFGEGSRLTVL.

The genes are TRBV28 and TRBJ1-1, with a possible D match to TRBD1 (6 bases). This CDR3 has 15 amino acids. Germline V gene data show CDR1 as MDHEN and CDR2 as SYDVKM. V was cut by 4 bases and J by 1 base, with 13 bases left in between. The CDR3 loop reads CASSSYSGQNTEAFF. The CDR3 bases are TGTGCCAGCAGTTCCTACTCGGGACAGAACACTGAAGCTTTCTTT.